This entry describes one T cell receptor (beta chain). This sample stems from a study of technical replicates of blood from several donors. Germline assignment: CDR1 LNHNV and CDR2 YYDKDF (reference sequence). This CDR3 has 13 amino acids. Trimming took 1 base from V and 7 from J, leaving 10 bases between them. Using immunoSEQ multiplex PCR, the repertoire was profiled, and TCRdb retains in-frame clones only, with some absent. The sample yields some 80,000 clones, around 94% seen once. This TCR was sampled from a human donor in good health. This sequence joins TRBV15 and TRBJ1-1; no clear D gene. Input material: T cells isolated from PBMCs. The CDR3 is CATSRVVEDEAFF. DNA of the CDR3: TGTGCCACCAGCAGAGTGGTAGAAGATGAAGCTTTCTTT.